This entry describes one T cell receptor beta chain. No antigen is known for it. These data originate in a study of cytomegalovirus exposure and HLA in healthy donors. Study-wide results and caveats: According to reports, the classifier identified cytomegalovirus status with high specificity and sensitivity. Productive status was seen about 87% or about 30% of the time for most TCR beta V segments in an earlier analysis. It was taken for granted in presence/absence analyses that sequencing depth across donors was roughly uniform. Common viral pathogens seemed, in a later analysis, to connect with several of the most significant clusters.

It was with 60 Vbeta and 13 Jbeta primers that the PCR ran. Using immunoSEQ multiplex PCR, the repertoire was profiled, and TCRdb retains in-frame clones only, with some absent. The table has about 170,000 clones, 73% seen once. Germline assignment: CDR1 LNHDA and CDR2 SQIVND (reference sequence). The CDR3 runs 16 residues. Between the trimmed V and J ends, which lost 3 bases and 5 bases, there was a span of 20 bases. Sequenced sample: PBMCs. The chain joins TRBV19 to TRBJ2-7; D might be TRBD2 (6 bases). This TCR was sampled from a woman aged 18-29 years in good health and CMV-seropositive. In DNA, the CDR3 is TGTGCCAGTAGTATCGCGGGGAACAGGTCTCCTAACGAGCAGTACTTC. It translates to CASSIAGNRSPNEQYF.